This TCR beta chain was documented in a study of vaccination and CD4 T cells after COVID-19 (dated by TCRdb to the early 2020s). Background on the whole study: SARS-CoV-2 positivity had been established in the convalescent patients by nasal swab PCR, and mild disease was recorded in several of these patients and severe disease in one. In nine to eleven COVID-19 convalescent patients and 4 infection-naive healthy vaccine recipients, researchers compared the spike-specific CD4+ TCR repertoire from before mRNA vaccination with the repertoire from after. The convalescent cohort included six males and four females, with two Hispanic individuals, seven Caucasians, two Asians and one multiracial person. Overlapping spike peptide pools from SARS-CoV-2 and from the common cold coronaviruses HCoV-NL63, HCoV-OC43 and HCoV-229E were used as culture stimuli. Post-vaccine blood samples were taken a median of approximately 70 days after the second vaccine dose, with a range of roughly 14 to 250 days. Post-COVID blood samples from convalescent patients were collected a median of around 110 days after diagnosis, with a range of roughly 35 to 161 days. Participants got two doses of the Pfizer-BioNTech BNT162b2 vaccine (n=8) or two doses of the Moderna mRNA-1273 vaccine (n=2). In control cultures, a CEFX viral epitope pool was used as positive control, an HIV-1 Nef peptide pool was used as negative control, or no peptide was added.

In this sample, this clonotype turned up a few times. Its antigen remains unidentified. It has no much larger one-base neighbor in the sample; base qualities were not kept. Via the germline V gene (reference sequence), CDR1 is DFQATT and CDR2 SNEGSKA. From the cysteine up to the phenylalanine, the CDR3 has a length of 13 residues. Only the CDR3 part of the read is kept: 39 bases, read in frame from the first base. The paper's findings and limits, for the study overall: The number of convalescent patients in the study was relatively small, and the study did not examine early timepoints following natural infection. Among the post-vaccine SARS-CoV-2-reactive clones in convalescent patients, a median about 86% showed up only after vaccination, which suggests vaccine-specific priming. Of the vaccine-specific clones in convalescent patients, 304 of 307, or nearly all, reacted only to SARS-CoV-2 spike and did not cross-react with common cold coronaviruses. The median count of SARS-CoV-2-reactive clonotypes went up from approximately 22 after infection to more than 30 after vaccination, although the change was not significant.

The sample's treatment or condition, from its label and the paper: roughly 11-day PBMC culture with coronavirus spike peptide pools or control peptides (ViraFEST assay). The ViraFEST assay was used in the study, in which antigen-specific T cells were expanded with peptide pools and expanded clonotypes were subsequently identified by TCR sequencing. The positive SARS-CoV-2 PCR tests of the convalescent patients were dated from March to December 2020, before the Alpha, Beta and Delta variants emerged in the United States. Each well held 1.5 million to 2.5 million PBMCs cultured with 9 to 10 ug/ml peptide pools in IMDM containing roughly 4.7% human AB serum and roughly 10 IU/ml IL-2. Half of the culture medium was replaced with fresh IL-2-containing medium on days 3 and 7. After 10 to 11 days of culture, CD4+ T cells were isolated by negative selection using the EasySep CD4+ T cell isolation kit. PBMCs were separated from whole blood using Ficoll-Paque Plus gradient centrifugation and then either used fresh or cryopreserved at -140C. Each culture condition was generally run in triplicate wells.

Library generation was performed with PCR. DNA from cultured CD4+ T cells underwent TCR sequencing with the Oncomine TCR Beta short-read assay at the Johns Hopkins FTIC core. The QIAamp micro DNA kit was used to extract genomic DNA from the cultured CD4+ T cells. The Oncomine TCR Beta libraries from cultured CD4+ T cells were pooled using unique dual indexes and then sequenced on an Illumina iSeq 100. The study's own analysis went as follows. Non-productive sequences were removed, and CDR3s that did not start with C, did not end with F or W, or were shorter than 7 amino acids were discarded. Antigen-specific clonotypes were identified with the MANAFEST web application by comparing peptide-stimulated wells with reference and other culture wells. An FDR below 0.05, an odds ratio above 5, and a productive frequency above 0.1% in at least two of three replicate wells were required for clones to be considered positive. A clonotype was classed as cross-reactive if the clonotype showed significant expansion both in SARS-CoV-2 spike wells and in at least one common cold coronavirus spike condition. Levenshtein distances (stringdist) and unrooted phylogenetic trees (ape) in R version 3.6.1 were used to assess CDR3 homology. TCRdb itself trimmed the public reads at Q25 with fastp, ran MiXCR and retained productive beta chains. Under each unique CDR3 protein, matching rows form one entry showing the most common genes and DNA. The V and J calls here are based on TCRdb, not the publication. The sample table lists about 10,000 distinct CDR3 sequences, 59% of them with a count of one. The top ten clonotypes cover about 16% of the sample.

Material for sequencing was CD4+ T cells from blood, cultured in vitro. This TCR was sampled from a human donor who had recovered from COVID-19. The chain is encoded by TRBV20-1 joined to TRBJ1-1, with TRBD1 identical over 9 junction bases. CDR3 loop: CGSMTGGNTEAFF. The DNA reads TGCGGCTCAATGACAGGGGGGAACACTGAAGCTTTCTTT.